The following is a TCR beta chain sequence with its context. What it binds is unknown. V lost 2 bases and J lost 8, with 12 bases in between. Germline lookup yields CDR1 SNHLY and CDR2 FYNNEI. The CDR3 totals 13 residues. TCRdb's table, derived via immunoSEQ multiplex PCR, lists solely in-frame clones and lacks some. In the table there are about 110,000 clones, around 90% of which are singletons. The sample is drawn from a study of T cell responses to AZD1222 COVID-19 vaccine. At the level of the study: Timing groups of about 4 and about 12 weeks for second doses were pooled.

Findings and caveats of the study: In a largely white British group with more females than males, clonal diversity was possibly underestimated.

The sequence came from an adult in good health. This material consisted of peripheral blood, taken on day 0 of AZD1222 vaccination. J is TRBJ1-2 and V is TRBV2, with D possibly being TRBD1 (5 bases). For the CDR3, the DNA is TGTGCCAGCAGTGAAAGGAGGGGTGGCGGCTACACCTTC. Its protein is CASSERRGGGYTF.